This TCR beta chain was sequenced during a study of cytotoxic CD8 clonotypes in ibrutinib-treated CLL (dated by TCRdb to 2020 to 2023). At the level of the whole study: The cohort had over ten relapsed/refractory and 15 treatment-naive patients; under 18 were IGHV unmutated. Every remission and progressive disease sample was obtained while ibrutinib was still being received by the patients. On average, each sample yielded 255,043 productive templates and tens of thousands of productive rearrangements. Cryopreserved peripheral blood mononuclear cells were obtained before treatment, at response, and at either sustained remission or disease progression. Samples at response were collected after a median of about 12 months of treatment, with a range of roughly 6 to 36 months. Longitudinal samples were available for about 30% of the 86 trial participants. Responses were partial in around 25 patients and complete in 2; after median approximately 67 months follow-up, some 14 stayed in remission and approximately 12 progressed. Points the paper makes about the study in general: Sampling times were not matched between sustained-remission and progressing patients, and lymph node repertoires were not studied. At ibrutinib response clonality went up, during sustained remission it held steady, and at progression it dropped back toward baseline. Public clonotypes were found to be uncommon and were observed to contract or remain stable during treatment; the increase in clonality was shown to reflect expansion of private clonotypes at ibrutinib response. Baseline clonality exceeded that of age-matched healthy donors and correlated strongly with circulating CD8+ T-cell counts.

The germline V gene (reference sequence) provides CDR1 SGHNT and CDR2 YYREEE. Including cysteine and phenylalanine, the CDR3 has 15 amino acids. Only CDR3 DNA is held: 45 bases, read in frame from base 1. V lost 4 bases and J lost 0 bases; the stretch between them is 14 bases long. The goal of deep resolution MiSeq sequencing was a depth between 1 in 1 million and 1 in 200,000 T cells, and coverage averaged 10x per clonotype. TCR beta libraries were generated with the immunoSEQ hsTCRB Kit. Processing in the source paper ran as follows. ImmunoSEQ Data Assistant and ImmunoSEQ Analyzer were used for data analysis, and V, D and J genes were assigned according to IMGT definitions. Clonality, which ranges from 0 to 1, was calculated by subtracting the normalized Shannon entropy of productive rearrangement frequencies from one. Public clonotype analysis was restricted to overrepresented clonotypes comprising at least 0.05% of each patient's repertoire. Thirteen repertoires from age-matched healthy donors, obtained from immuneACCESS, served as clonality controls. TCRdb retrieved this table from immuneACCESS and kept in-frame rearrangements only. Not all clones are present; in checked studies, unresolved V genes account for under half, and no reason is known for the remainder. Clone size and V and J calls were adopted from that table, with D and trimming inferred from the DNA. The sample profile shows 300,000 or so clones; roughly 71% of them were found once. Together, the top ten hold around 6.6% of the sample.

Comment on this clone: Its target antigen remains unknown. No base quality values were provided; no much bigger clone lies one nucleotide off.

Roughly 2 micrograms of genomic DNA were extracted from cryopreserved PBMCs for TCR beta library preparation. Longitudinal blood samples from CLL patients receiving ibrutinib monotherapy were subjected to high-throughput TCR beta sequencing. The patients were enrolled in a single-center, open-label phase 2 trial of ibrutinib monotherapy. Recombination connected TRBV5-4 to TRBJ2-7; 5 matching bases give a weak D call of TRBD1. The receptor's source is a human donor with chronic lymphocytic leukemia. This material consisted of PBMCs, taken after 36 months of ibrutinib treatment. Here the CDR3 is given as CASSQVIGASYEQYF. The sequence in DNA is TGTGCCAGCAGCCAGGTTATTGGGGCCTCCTACGAGCAGTACTTC.